This T cell receptor beta chain came from a study of blood T cells in healthy people across ages. For the second PCR, which ran for about 6 to 11 cycles, a sample-barcoded 5' primer and a J-beta primer mix were used. MiXCR, run by TCRdb on the 5' RACE reads, gives a single entry per CDR3 protein. Among under 1,100,000 distinct CDR3 sequences listed, roughly a quarter were seen once. This CDR3 has 15 amino acids. The germline V gene encodes CDR1 LGHDT and CDR2 YNNKEL (reference sequence). J gave up 3 bases and V 0 bases, and 4 bases lay outside the gene matches. This clonotype was detected a few times. These data were likewise used in another study, on T cells of mothers and their children.

The gene calls are TRBV3-1 and TRBJ2-7; TRBD2 aligns across 8 bases. Material: blood. The source is a girl aged 2-10 years in good health. DNA of the CDR3: TGTGCCAGCAGCCAAGAACGTAGCGGGGACTACGAGCAGTACTTC. This translates into CASSQERSGDYEQYF.